This TCR beta chain came from a study of Ad26.COV2.S vaccination and SARS-CoV-2 variants. In the study overall: The vaccine Ad26.COV2.S was put into the muscle once, or twice with 56 days between.

Treatment of the sample: over 15 received Ad26.COV2.S at low or high dose, single or two shots; roughly five received placebo; per-sample allocation not given. Repertoires come from day 63 after the first vaccine or placebo injection. A Boston adult aged 18-55 years was the donor. Sequencing was performed with immunoSEQ multiplex PCR; in TCRdb, only in-frame clones are kept and a portion is missing. The sample shows 440,000 or so clones, 80% to 95% of them seen only once. V gave up 4 bases and J gave up 3 bases; unmatched junction bases: 14. The CDR3 is 18 residues long. Germline-derived CDR1 and CDR2 are LGHNA and YNFKEQ.

The receptor was derived from a person between 18 and 60 years old who received the Ad26.COV2.S COVID-19 vaccine or a placebo. The sequenced sample was peripheral blood, obtained in a trial of Ad26.COV2.S vaccine versus placebo. The chain has TRBV4-2 and TRBJ2-7, with TRBD2 matching 11 bases. DNA for the CDR3: TGTGCCAGCAGCCCCGAACTAGCGGGAGCGAGGACCCACTACGAGCAGTACTTC. It yields the protein CASSPELAGARTHYEQYF.